The sequence of this T cell receptor beta chain was determined in a study of T-cell memory formation after mild COVID-19. Whole-study results and caveats: Whether second-wave clones peaking at day 37 were SARS-CoV-2 specific went unconfirmed. Memory cells collected pre-infection included some clones that later responded, suggesting cross-reactive memory joined. Contracting clones, day 15 to 85, had balanced CD4/CD8, and later expanders favored CD4+.

This clonotype was observed a few times. Its antigen is not known. After 5'RACE with constant-segment primers, TCR alpha and TCR beta cDNA libraries carrying sample barcodes and UMIs were obtained. MiXCR, applied by TCRdb to the 5' RACE reads, yields one record per CDR3 protein. The sample has more than 450,000 distinct CDR3 sequences, roughly 18% seen once. CDR1 and CDR2 (germline): LGHNA, YNFKEQ. CDR3 length: 18 amino acids. V was cut by 0 bases and J by 3 bases, with 19 bases left in between. This sequence was found in an adult woman who had mild COVID-19 (a few samples of this study predate the infection). Cell type and time point are not known. The V and J genes are TRBV4-2 and TRBJ2-3; D is perhaps TRBD2 (6 bases). The sequenced material came from PBMCs or a T cell subset sorted from them (not recorded which). DNA of the CDR3: TGTGCCAGCAGCCAAGATCCCGGGGGAGGCCCGGGGACAGATACGCAGTATTTT. Amino acid sequence: CASSQDPGGGPGTDTQYF.